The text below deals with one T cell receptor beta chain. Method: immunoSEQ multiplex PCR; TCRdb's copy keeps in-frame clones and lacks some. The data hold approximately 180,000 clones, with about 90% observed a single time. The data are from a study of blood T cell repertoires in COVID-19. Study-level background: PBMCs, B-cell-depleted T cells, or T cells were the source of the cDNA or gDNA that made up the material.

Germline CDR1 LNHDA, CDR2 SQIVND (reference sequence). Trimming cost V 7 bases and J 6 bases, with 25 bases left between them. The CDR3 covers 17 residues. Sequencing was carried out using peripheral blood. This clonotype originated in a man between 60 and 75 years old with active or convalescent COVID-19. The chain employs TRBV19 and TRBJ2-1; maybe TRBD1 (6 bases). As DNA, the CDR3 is TGTGCCAGTATGGGGGACAACCCGATTCGACGCATCAATGAGCAGTTCTTC. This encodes CASMGDNPIRRINEQFF.